This is a list of T cell receptor beta chains from one sample in a study of early T cells in non-severe SARS-CoV-2 infection. One entry per CDR3 protein, called by TCRdb with MiXCR from the 5' RACE reads. The table records nearly 110,000 distinct CDR3 sequences, around 10% of them present only once. Sequencing was performed on whole blood. These receptors originate from an adult who was a healthcare worker with PCR-confirmed SARS-CoV-2 infection or an uninfected control (not recorded which). CDR3s include the opening cysteine and the closing phenylalanine or tryptophan. Fields, in order: V gene, J gene, D gene, clone size, CDR3 DNA, CDR3 protein. D genes are given only for firm matches. Where a row states a size, it is once, few, many or the class of an expanded clone; other rows omit it.

TRBV20-1	TRBJ2-5	-	few	TGCAGTGCTCTCACCAGGGGCGGCTCTACCACCAAGACCCAGTACTTC	CSALTRGGSTTKTQYF
TRBV20-1	TRBJ2-5	TRBD1	many	TGCAGTGCTAGAAGGACGGGACAGGGGGTCCAAGAGACCCAGTACTTC	CSARRTGQGVQETQYF
TRBV28	TRBJ2-7	TRBD2	few	TGTGCCAGCAGAGCGGGAGGTTACGAGCAGTACTTC	CASRAGGYEQYF
TRBV12-3/TRBV12-4	TRBJ2-7	-	-	TGTGCCAGCAGTCCCTCGGGTCCCGCACCCAAGCAGTACTTC	CASSPSGPAPKQYF
TRBV12-3/TRBV12-4	TRBJ2-5	-	few	TGTGCCAGTACAGGAGCGAGGGAGACCCAGTACTTC	CASTGARETQYF
TRBV7-3	TRBJ2-2	TRBD2	-	TGTGCCAGCAGCTGGGACTACAACACCGGGGAGCTGTTTTTT	CASSWDYNTGELFF
TRBV4-2	TRBJ1-2	-	few	TGTGCCAGCAGCCAAATCGATGGGGCTAGAGGCTACACCTTC	CASSQIDGARGYTF
TRBV7-9	TRBJ2-3	TRBD2	-	TGTGCCAGCAGCACCTCCAGGGTAGCGGGAAGGGATACGCAGTATTTT	CASSTSRVAGRDTQYF
TRBV4-1	TRBJ2-1	TRBD2	few	TGCGCCAGCAGCCATGGGCTAGCGGGAAGTGAGCAGTTCTTC	CASSHGLAGSEQFF
TRBV4-1	TRBJ2-7	-	-	TGCGCCAGCAGCCATCCCGGGGGCTCCTACGAGCAGTACTTC	CASSHPGGSYEQYF
TRBV6-2/TRBV6-3	TRBJ2-7	TRBD2	many	TGTGCCACCCGCCGTACTAGCGAAACCTACGAGCAGTACTTC	CATRRTSETYEQYF
TRBV16	TRBJ2-7	TRBD1	many	TGTGCCAGCAGCCGCCCGGGACAGGGGCGATACGAGCAGTACTTC	CASSRPGQGRYEQYF
TRBV7-9	TRBJ1-1	-	few	TGTGCCAGCAGCCCTCCGATTGAAGCTTTCTTT	CASSPPIEAFF
TRBV4-1	TRBJ2-5	TRBD2	-	TGCGCCAGCAGCCACCGGAGAGCGGGAGTAGGAGAGACCCAGTACTTC	CASSHRRAGVGETQYF
TRBV4-3	TRBJ2-2	-	-	TGCGCCAGCAGCCAAGAGACGGGGCCAAACACCGGGGAGCTGTTTTTT	CASSQETGPNTGELFF
TRBV13	TRBJ2-7	TRBD2	-	TGTGCCAGCAGCTTATTAGCGGGAGCTGGCTACGAGCAGTACTTC	CASSLLAGAGYEQYF
TRBV20-1	TRBJ1-1	-	many	TGCAGTGCTAGTCCCCTGGACACTGAAGCTTTCTTT	CSASPLDTEAFF
TRBV6-4	TRBJ1-1	-	-	TGTGCCAGCAGTCCAGACAGGACGAACACTGAAGCTTTCTTT	CASSPDRTNTEAFF
TRBV2	TRBJ1-2	-	many	TGTGCCAGCAGGAGTTCAGGGGAAAATGGCTACACCTTC	CASRSSGENGYTF
TRBV25-1	TRBJ2-5	-	many	TGTGCCAGCAATGGGGAGACCCAGTACTTC	CASNGETQYF
TRBV20-1	TRBJ2-7	-	-	TGCAGTGCTGCAACTACAAGGAGCTCCTACGTGCAGTACTTC	CSAATTRSSYVQYF
TRBV11-2	TRBJ2-1	-	many	TGTGCCAGCAGCTTCTCCAGAAACAATGAGCAGTTCTTC	CASSFSRNNEQFF
TRBV2	TRBJ2-1	-	-	TGTGCCAGCAGTGTCCATGGCGGTGAGCAGTTCTTC	CASSVHGGEQFF
TRBV7-8	TRBJ2-7	TRBD1	few	TGTGCCAGCAGCTTTCCCGAACAGGGGCACGAGCAGTACTTC	CASSFPEQGHEQYF
TRBV28	TRBJ2-1	-	many	TGTGCCAGCAACCTTGCGGAAGACCTCTACAATGAGCAGTTCTTC	CASNLAEDLYNEQFF